These T cell receptor beta chains were read from a single sample in a study of cytomegalovirus exposure and HLA in healthy donors. Some clones are missing from TCRdb's copy, which holds only in-frame ones; the method was immunoSEQ multiplex PCR. The sample carries fewer than 150,000 clones, roughly 70% recorded once. Sequenced input: PBMCs. The receptors stem from a man aged 25-45 years in good health and CMV-seronegative. The CDR3 runs from the conserved cysteine through the conserved F or W. Fields, in order: J gene, D gene, clone size, V gene, CDR3 protein, CDR3 DNA. The D gene is left open where the match is weak. Size is stated for part of the rows, as once, few or many counts, or as a class when the clone is expanded.

J gene: TRBJ2-7
D gene: TRBD1
clone size: few
V gene: TRBV5-6
CDR3 protein: CASSRQGTSYEQYF
CDR3 DNA: TGTGCCAGCAGCCGACAGGGGACATCCTACGAGCAGTACTTC

J gene: TRBJ2-5
D gene: TRBD1
clone size: once
V gene: TRBV7-2
CDR3 protein: CASSLAGTGGQETQYF
CDR3 DNA: TGTGCCAGCAGCCTAGCAGGGACAGGGGGCCAGGAGACCCAGTACTTC

J gene: TRBJ1-1
D gene: TRBD1
clone size: .
V gene: TRBV7-2
CDR3 protein: CASSIDRVVAFF
CDR3 DNA: TGTGCCAGCAGCATTGACAGGGTAGTGGCTTTCTTT

J gene: TRBJ1-2
D gene: .
clone size: .
V gene: TRBV6-4
CDR3 protein: CASSRGGDYGYTF
CDR3 DNA: TGTGCCAGCAGCCGCGGGGGGGACTATGGCTACACCTTC

J gene: TRBJ1-1
D gene: .
clone size: once
V gene: TRBV6-5
CDR3 protein: CASSYSNSHPGTEAFF
CDR3 DNA: TGTGCCAGCAGTTACTCGAACTCGCACCCGGGCACTGAAGCTTTCTTT

J gene: TRBJ1-2
D gene: TRBD1
clone size: .
V gene: TRBV5-1
CDR3 protein: CASSFMWRGDRGEDYGYTF
CDR3 DNA: TGCGCCAGCAGCTTTATGTGGCGGGGGGACAGGGGCGAGGACTATGGCTACACCTTC

J gene: TRBJ2-5
D gene: .
clone size: .
V gene: TRBV2
CDR3 protein: CASRSGAGETQYF
CDR3 DNA: TGTGCCAGCAGGAGCGGTGCGGGAGAGACCCAGTACTTC

J gene: TRBJ2-7
D gene: TRBD2
clone size: .
V gene: TRBV11-1
CDR3 protein: CASSLEHGSGISYEQYF
CDR3 DNA: TGTGCCAGCAGCTTAGAGCACGGTAGCGGGATCTCCTACGAGCAGTACTTC

J gene: TRBJ1-2
D gene: .
clone size: few
V gene: TRBV4-3
CDR3 protein: CASSQDEWRGYTF
CDR3 DNA: TGCGCCAGCAGCCAAGATGAGTGGAGGGGCTACACCTTC

J gene: TRBJ1-2
D gene: TRBD1
clone size: few
V gene: TRBV28
CDR3 protein: CATEGAGRYGYTF
CDR3 DNA: TGTGCCACAGAGGGGGCCGGACGCTATGGCTACACCTTC

J gene: TRBJ2-2
D gene: .
clone size: .
V gene: TRBV13
CDR3 protein: CASSLENSGNTGELFF
CDR3 DNA: TGTGCCAGCAGCTTAGAGAACAGCGGGAACACCGGGGAGCTGTTTTTT

J gene: TRBJ2-2
D gene: .
clone size: .
V gene: TRBV28
CDR3 protein: CASSLLGSSAGGELFF
CDR3 DNA: TGTGCCAGCAGTTTACTGGGGTCAAGTGCGGGCGGGGAGCTGTTTTTT

J gene: TRBJ1-6
D gene: .
clone size: .
V gene: TRBV11-2
CDR3 protein: CASSLGHSSYNSPLHF
CDR3 DNA: TGTGCCAGCAGCCTTGGACACTCCTCCTATAATTCACCCCTCCACTTT

J gene: TRBJ2-5
D gene: .
clone size: .
V gene: TRBV6-5
CDR3 protein: CASNDRTSQETQYF
CDR3 DNA: TGTGCCAGCAACGACCGGACTTCACAAGAGACCCAGTACTTC

J gene: TRBJ1-1
D gene: .
clone size: few
V gene: TRBV29-1
CDR3 protein: CSVLNTEAFF
CDR3 DNA: TGCAGCGTCTTGAACACTGAAGCTTTCTTT

J gene: TRBJ2-5
D gene: TRBD1
clone size: .
V gene: TRBV7-7
CDR3 protein: CASSPMFGTAQETQYF
CDR3 DNA: TGTGCTAGCAGCCCAATGTTCGGGACAGCCCAAGAGACCCAGTACTTC

J gene: TRBJ2-7
D gene: TRBD2
clone size: .
V gene: TRBV19
CDR3 protein: CASSIRGSSYEQYF
CDR3 DNA: TGTGCCAGTAGTATCCGCGGGAGCTCCTACGAGCAGTACTTC

J gene: TRBJ1-1
D gene: .
clone size: .
V gene: TRBV28
CDR3 protein: CASSLLTSGRLF
CDR3 DNA: TGTGCCAGCAGTTTACTCACCTCCGGTCGTCTCTTT

J gene: TRBJ1-5
D gene: .
clone size: .
V gene: TRBV30
CDR3 protein: CAWALTGDQPQHF
CDR3 DNA: TGTGCCTGGGCCTTGACAGGAGATCAGCCCCAGCATTTT

J gene: TRBJ1-4
D gene: TRBD1
clone size: .
V gene: TRBV5-1
CDR3 protein: CASSLEIGGAGEKLFF
CDR3 DNA: TGCGCCAGCAGCTTGGAGATAGGGGGCGCCGGTGAAAAACTGTTTTTT

J gene: TRBJ1-1
D gene: .
clone size: few
V gene: TRBV13
CDR3 protein: CASSLRATGNTEAFF
CDR3 DNA: TGTGCCAGCAGCTTAAGGGCTACAGGGAACACTGAAGCTTTCTTT

J gene: TRBJ1-6
D gene: TRBD1
clone size: once
V gene: TRBV29-1
CDR3 protein: CSVRTGGDSPLHF
CDR3 DNA: TGCAGCGTCAGGACAGGGGGGGATTCACCCCTCCACTTT

J gene: TRBJ2-7
D gene: .
clone size: .
V gene: TRBV6-1
CDR3 protein: CASMIQYSSYEQYF
CDR3 DNA: TGTGCCAGCATGATTCAATATAGCTCCTACGAGCAGTACTTC

J gene: TRBJ2-7
D gene: .
clone size: .
V gene: TRBV11-2
CDR3 protein: CASSLGTSYEQYF
CDR3 DNA: TGTGCCAGCAGCTTAGGGACTTCCTACGAGCAGTACTTC

J gene: TRBJ2-5
D gene: TRBD2
clone size: .
V gene: TRBV4-1
CDR3 protein: CASSQVRLAGGQVRETQYF
CDR3 DNA: TGCGCCAGCAGCCAAGTTCGGCTAGCGGGGGGGCAGGTTCGGGAGACCCAGTACTTC

J gene: TRBJ1-1
D gene: .
clone size: few
V gene: TRBV7-9
CDR3 protein: CASSLVLRDTEAFF
CDR3 DNA: TGTGCCAGCAGCTTAGTGTTACGAGACACTGAAGCTTTCTTT

J gene: TRBJ2-2
D gene: TRBD1
clone size: .
V gene: TRBV28
CDR3 protein: CASRGQGKNTGELFF
CDR3 DNA: TGTGCCAGCAGGGGACAGGGGAAGAACACCGGGGAGCTGTTTTTT

J gene: TRBJ1-1
D gene: .
clone size: .
V gene: TRBV6-1
CDR3 protein: CASESTGLRTEAFF
CDR3 DNA: TGTGCCAGCGAAAGCACAGGGCTAAGGACTGAAGCTTTCTTT

J gene: TRBJ1-2
D gene: .
clone size: .
V gene: TRBV6-5
CDR3 protein: CATWRGGLAGYTF
CDR3 DNA: TGTGCCACATGGAGGGGGGGGCTGGCTGGCTACACCTTC

J gene: TRBJ1-2
D gene: .
clone size: .
V gene: TRBV19
CDR3 protein: CASSPTVSNYGYTF
CDR3 DNA: TGTGCCAGTAGCCCAACTGTCTCGAACTATGGCTACACCTTC

J gene: TRBJ2-7
D gene: .
clone size: .
V gene: TRBV2
CDR3 protein: CASSAGQLFVEQYF
CDR3 DNA: TGTGCCAGCAGTGCAGGACAGCTCTTCGTCGAGCAGTACTTC

J gene: TRBJ2-3
D gene: .
clone size: .
V gene: TRBV29-1
CDR3 protein: CSVGGRRQTHTDTQYF
CDR3 DNA: TGCAGCGTTGGAGGACGCCGACAGACACACACAGATACGCAGTATTTT

J gene: TRBJ1-2
D gene: TRBD1
clone size: .
V gene: TRBV29-1
CDR3 protein: CSGDRGEGYTF
CDR3 DNA: TGCAGCGGGGACAGGGGAGAGGGCTACACCTTC

J gene: TRBJ2-1
D gene: .
clone size: .
V gene: TRBV27
CDR3 protein: CASSRANNEQFF
CDR3 DNA: TGTGCCAGCAGCAGGGCCAATAATGAGCAGTTCTTC

J gene: TRBJ1-5
D gene: .
clone size: .
V gene: TRBV15
CDR3 protein: CATSEGRARQPQHF
CDR3 DNA: TGTGCCACCAGCGAGGGAAGGGCTAGGCAGCCCCAGCATTTT

J gene: TRBJ2-1
D gene: .
clone size: .
V gene: TRBV5-1
CDR3 protein: CASSLDPESSYNEQFF
CDR3 DNA: TGCGCCAGCAGCTTGGATCCGGAGAGCTCCTACAATGAGCAGTTCTTC